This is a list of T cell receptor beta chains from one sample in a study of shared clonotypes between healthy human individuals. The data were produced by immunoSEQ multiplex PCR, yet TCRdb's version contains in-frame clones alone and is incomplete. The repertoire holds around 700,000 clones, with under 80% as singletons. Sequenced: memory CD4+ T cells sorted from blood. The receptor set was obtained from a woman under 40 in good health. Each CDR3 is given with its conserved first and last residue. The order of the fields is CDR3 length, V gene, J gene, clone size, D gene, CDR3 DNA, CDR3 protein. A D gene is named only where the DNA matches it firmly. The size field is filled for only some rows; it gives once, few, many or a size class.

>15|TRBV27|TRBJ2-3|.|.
TGTGCCAGCAGTCCAAAATTAGGTTCTACAGATACGCAGTATTTT
CASSPKLGSTDTQYF
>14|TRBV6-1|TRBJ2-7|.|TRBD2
TGTGCCAGCAGTCCTGGGACTAGCGGGAAGCAGCAGTACTTC
CASSPGTSGKQQYF
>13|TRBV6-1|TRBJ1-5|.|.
TGTGCCAGCACCCTGGACGGGACGGGGCCCCAGCATTTT
CASTLDGTGPQHF
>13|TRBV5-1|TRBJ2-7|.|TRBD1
TGCGCCAGCGCCGGGACAGTGAGGTACGAGCAGTACTTC
CASAGTVRYEQYF
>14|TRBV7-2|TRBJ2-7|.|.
TGTGCCAGCAGCTTAGCTGTCTACCCATACGAGCAGTACTTC
CASSLAVYPYEQYF
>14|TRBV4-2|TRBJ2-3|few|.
TGTGCCAGCAGCACGAGGGGTACTATAGATACGCAGTATTTT
CASSTRGTIDTQYF
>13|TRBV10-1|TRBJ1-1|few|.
TGCGCCAGCAGTCTCTCACTGAACACTGAAGCTTTCTTT
CASSLSLNTEAFF
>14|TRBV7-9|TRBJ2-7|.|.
TGTGCCAGCACCACAGCCGGGCAGATCTACGAGCAGTACTTC
CASTTAGQIYEQYF
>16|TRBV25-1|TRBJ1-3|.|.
TGTGCCAGCAGTGGAGTGGCAGGGTTGGCTGGAAACACCATATATTTT
CASSGVAGLAGNTIYF
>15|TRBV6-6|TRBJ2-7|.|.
TGTGCCAGCAGTTACTCGACAGGCAGCTCCTACGAGCAGTACTTC
CASSYSTGSSYEQYF
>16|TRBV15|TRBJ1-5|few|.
TGTGCCACCAGCGCTACCCTATCAAGGATTTCTCAGCCCCAGCATTTT
CATSATLSRISQPQHF
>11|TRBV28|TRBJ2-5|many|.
TGTGCCAGCAGTGGCCCCAGGGCCCAGTACTTC
CASSGPRAQYF
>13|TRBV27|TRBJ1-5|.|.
TGTGCCAGCAGTCTCCAAAGAGATCAGCCCCAGCATTTT
CASSLQRDQPQHF
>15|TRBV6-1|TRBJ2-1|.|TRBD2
TGTGCCAGCAAGGGGAATGGACTAGCGGGAGATGAGCAGTTCTTC
CASKGNGLAGDEQFF
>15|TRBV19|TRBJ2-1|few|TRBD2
TGTGCCAGTAGTACGGGGACTAGCGGATACAATGAGCAGTTCTTC
CASSTGTSGYNEQFF
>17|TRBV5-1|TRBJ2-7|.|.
TGCGCCAGCAGCTTGGTTTTTGGTCACAGAAAAACCTACGAGCAGTACTTC
CASSLVFGHRKTYEQYF
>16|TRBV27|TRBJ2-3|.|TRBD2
TGTGCCAGCAGTGGGGGACTAGCGGGGACCACAGATACGCAGTATTTT
CASSGGLAGTTDTQYF
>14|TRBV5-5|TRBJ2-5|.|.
TGTGCCAGCAGCTTGACTGGGCCTCAAGAGACCCAGTACTTC
CASSLTGPQETQYF
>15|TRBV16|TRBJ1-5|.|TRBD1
TGTGCCAGCAGCCAAGGACAGGGTTACAATCAGCCCCAGCATTTT
CASSQGQGYNQPQHF
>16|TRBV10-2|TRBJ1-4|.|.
TGCGCCAGCAGTGAATCAACAGGGATTGGTAATGAAAAACTGTTTTTT
CASSESTGIGNEKLFF
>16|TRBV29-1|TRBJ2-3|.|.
TGCAGCGTTGGAGGAGCCTCCGGACATAGCACAGATACGCAGTATTTT
CSVGGASGHSTDTQYF
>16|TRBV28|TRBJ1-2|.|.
TGTGCCAGCAGAGAACTAGAGACAGGTTCCCGGGGTGGCTACACCTTC
CASRELETGSRGGYTF
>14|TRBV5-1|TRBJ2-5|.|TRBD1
TGCGCCAGCAGCGACGGGACAGGAGGAGAGACCCAGTACTTC
CASSDGTGGETQYF
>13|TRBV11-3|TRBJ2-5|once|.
TGTGCCAGCAGCTTAAGGGTTGCAGAGACCCAGTACTTC
CASSLRVAETQYF
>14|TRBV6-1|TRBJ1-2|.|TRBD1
TGTGCCAGCAGTGGGACAGGGGGTAACTATGGCTACACCTTC
CASSGTGGNYGYTF
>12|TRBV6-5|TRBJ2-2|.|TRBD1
TGTGCCAGCATGGCAGGGGGCGGGGAGCTGTTTTTT
CASMAGGGELFF
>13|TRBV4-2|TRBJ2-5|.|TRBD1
TGTGCCAGCAGCCACGGACAGGCCAAGACCCAGTACTTC
CASSHGQAKTQYF
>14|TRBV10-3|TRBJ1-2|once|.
TGTGCCACTTTTGGAACAGGGAAATGGTATGGCTACACCTTC
CATFGTGKWYGYTF
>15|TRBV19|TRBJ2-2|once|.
TGTGCCAGTAGTACACAGGGTCTGAACACCGGGGAGCTGTTTTTT
CASSTQGLNTGELFF
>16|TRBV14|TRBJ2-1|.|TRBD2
TGTGCCAGCAGCCCTGTAGCGGGAGTGATCTACAATGAGCAGTTCTTC
CASSPVAGVIYNEQFF
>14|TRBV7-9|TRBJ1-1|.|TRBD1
TGTGCCAGCAGCAGAACAGGGGTGAACACTGAAGCTTTCTTT
CASSRTGVNTEAFF
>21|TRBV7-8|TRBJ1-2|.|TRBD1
TGTGCCAGCAGCCCGAGAGTGCAACGTGGCCGGGGGACAGAGATTAACTATGGCTACACCTTC
CASSPRVQRGRGTEINYGYTF
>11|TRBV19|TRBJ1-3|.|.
TGCGGCACAAGCTCTGGAAACACCATATATTTT
CGTSSGNTIYF